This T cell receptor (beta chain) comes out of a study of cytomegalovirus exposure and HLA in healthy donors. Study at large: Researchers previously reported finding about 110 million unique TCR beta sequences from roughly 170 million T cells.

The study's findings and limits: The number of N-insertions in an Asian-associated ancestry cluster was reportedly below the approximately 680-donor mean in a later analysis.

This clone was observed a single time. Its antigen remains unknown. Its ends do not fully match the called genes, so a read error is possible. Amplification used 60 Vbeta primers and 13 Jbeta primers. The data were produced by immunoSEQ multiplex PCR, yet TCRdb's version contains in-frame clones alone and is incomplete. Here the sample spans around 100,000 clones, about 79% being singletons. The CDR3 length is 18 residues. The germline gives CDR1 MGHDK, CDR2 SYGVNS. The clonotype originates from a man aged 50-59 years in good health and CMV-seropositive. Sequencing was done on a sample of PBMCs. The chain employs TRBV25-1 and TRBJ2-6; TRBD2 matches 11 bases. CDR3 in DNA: TGTGCCAGCAGTGGTCTAGCGGGGGGCGTAATCGGGGCCAACGGCCTGACTTTC. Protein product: CASSGLAGGVIGANGLTF.